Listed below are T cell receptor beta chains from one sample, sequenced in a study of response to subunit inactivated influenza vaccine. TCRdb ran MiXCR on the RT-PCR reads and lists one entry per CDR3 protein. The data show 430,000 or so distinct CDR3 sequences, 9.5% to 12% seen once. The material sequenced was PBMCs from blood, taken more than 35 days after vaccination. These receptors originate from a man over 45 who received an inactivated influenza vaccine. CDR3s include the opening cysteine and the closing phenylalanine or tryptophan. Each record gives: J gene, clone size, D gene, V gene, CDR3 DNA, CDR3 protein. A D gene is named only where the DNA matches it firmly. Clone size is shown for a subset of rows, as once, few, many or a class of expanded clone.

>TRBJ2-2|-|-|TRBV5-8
TGTGCCAGCAGCTTTCAGGACACCGGGGAGCTGTTTTTT
CASSFQDTGELFF
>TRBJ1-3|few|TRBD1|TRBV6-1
TGTGCCAGCAGTACAGACAGGGTTTCTGGAAACACCATATATTTT
CASSTDRVSGNTIYF
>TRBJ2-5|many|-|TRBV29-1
TGCAGCGTTGAAGATCGTTACAGCAACCAAGAGACCCAGTACTTC
CSVEDRYSNQETQYF
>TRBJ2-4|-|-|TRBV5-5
TGTGCCAGCAGCCCGGTCCAGGGTAGGGGAAACATTCAGTACTTC
CASSPVQGRGNIQYF
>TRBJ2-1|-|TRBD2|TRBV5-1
TGCGCCAGCAGCCTGGGCACGGGGGGGCCTTTGGATGAGCAGTTCTTC
CASSLGTGGPLDEQFF
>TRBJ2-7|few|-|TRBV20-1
TGCAGTGCTCGGGACTTGTACTACGAGCAGTACTTC
CSARDLYYEQYF
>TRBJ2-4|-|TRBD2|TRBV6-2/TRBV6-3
TGTGCCAGCAGTTCCGGACTAGCGTTAGCCAAAAACATTCAGTACTTC
CASSSGLALAKNIQYF
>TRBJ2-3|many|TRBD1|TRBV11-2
TGTGCCAGCAGCCCCCGGATTTTGGGACAGGGGAACACAGATACGCAGTATTTT
CASSPRILGQGNTDTQYF
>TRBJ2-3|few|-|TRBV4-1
TGCGCCAGCAGCCTCGGGGTGGGGGTCACAGATACGCAGTATTTT
CASSLGVGVTDTQYF
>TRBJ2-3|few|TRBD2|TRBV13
TGTGCCAGCAGCTTATCCCCAGGACTAGCTAGCACAGATACGCAGTATTTT
CASSLSPGLASTDTQYF
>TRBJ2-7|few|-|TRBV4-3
TGCGCCAGCAGCCAAGTTGTCGGGGGGCACGAGCAGTACTTC
CASSQVVGGHEQYF
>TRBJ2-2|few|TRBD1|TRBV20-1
TGCAGTGCCCCGACCGGGACAGGATCCGGGGAGCTGTTTTTT
CSAPTGTGSGELFF
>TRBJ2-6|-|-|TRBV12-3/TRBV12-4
TGTGCCAGCAGTTTTTCCCCCTCTGGGGCCAACGTCCTGACTTTC
CASSFSPSGANVLTF
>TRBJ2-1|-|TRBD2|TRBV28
TGTGCCAGCAGTTTTCTTGCGGGAGAAGGAACCTACAATGAGCAGTTCTTC
CASSFLAGEGTYNEQFF
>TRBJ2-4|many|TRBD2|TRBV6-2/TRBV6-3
TGTGCCAGCAGGCCACCGGGACTAGGAGCCAAAAACATTCAGTACTTC
CASRPPGLGAKNIQYF
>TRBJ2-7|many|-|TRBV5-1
TGCGCCAGCAGCCCGGGGCCCTCTTCCTACGAGCAGTACTTC
CASSPGPSSYEQYF
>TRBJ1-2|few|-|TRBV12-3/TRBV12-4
TGTGCCAGCAGTTTAACTCCTGTAGCTAACTATGGCTACACCTTC
CASSLTPVANYGYTF
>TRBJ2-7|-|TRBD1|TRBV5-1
TGCGCCAGCGGTGAACAGGGGAGCTCCTACGAGCAGTACTTC
CASGEQGSSYEQYF
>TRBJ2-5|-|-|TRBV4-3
TGCGCCAGCAGCCAATATGAACGGGTTCGGGAGACCCAGTACTTC
CASSQYERVRETQYF
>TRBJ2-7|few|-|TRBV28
TGTGCCAGCAGTTTGCGTTTATCGGGGGCGCCGAATTACGAGCAGTACTTC
CASSLRLSGAPNYEQYF
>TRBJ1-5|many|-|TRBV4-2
TGTGCCAGCAGCCAAGATCTTGGACAGCCCCAGCATTTT
CASSQDLGQPQHF
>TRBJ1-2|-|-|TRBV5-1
TGCGCCAGCAGCTTGGCGGTCGGGGGCCGGGATGGCTACACCTTC
CASSLAVGGRDGYTF
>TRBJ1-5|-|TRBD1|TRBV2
TGTGCCAGCAATATACAGGGGGCGACTCAGCCCCAGCATTTT
CASNIQGATQPQHF
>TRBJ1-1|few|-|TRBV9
TGTGCCAGCAGCGTTTTGGAAGGGAGGAACACTGAAGCTTTCTTT
CASSVLEGRNTEAFF
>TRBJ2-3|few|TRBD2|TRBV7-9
TGTGCCAGCAGCTTTATCGGACTAGCGGCGACAGATACGCAGTATTTT
CASSFIGLAATDTQYF
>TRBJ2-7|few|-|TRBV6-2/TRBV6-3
TGTGCCAGCAGCCTACAGGGAACCGGCGAGCAGTACTTC
CASSLQGTGEQYF
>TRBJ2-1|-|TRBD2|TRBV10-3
TGTGCCATCCAACGGGGGGGAGGGTACAATGAGCAGTTCTTC
CAIQRGGGYNEQFF
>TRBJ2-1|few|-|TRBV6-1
TGTGCCAGCAGTAGGAGCATCCAGCCTTACAATGAGCAGTTCTTC
CASSRSIQPYNEQFF
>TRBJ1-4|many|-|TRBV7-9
TGTGCCAGCAGCTTCGGGGCGCGGTATGAAAAACTGTTTTTT
CASSFGARYEKLFF
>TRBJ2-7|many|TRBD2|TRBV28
TGTGCCAGCAGCCCCGGACTAGGGACGAGGGAGCAGTACTTC
CASSPGLGTREQYF
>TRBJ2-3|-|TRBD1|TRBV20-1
TGCTGTGCTAGAGTCGGACAGGGGAGAGGTGTAGATACGCAGTATTTT
CCARVGQGRGVDTQYF
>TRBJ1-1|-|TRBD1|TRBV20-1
TGCAGGTTGACAGGGGCAGGCACTGAAGCTTTCTTT
CRLTGAGTEAFF
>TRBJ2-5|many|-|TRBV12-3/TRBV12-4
TGTGCCAGCAGTTCGGGAGAGACCCAGTACTTC
CASSSGETQYF
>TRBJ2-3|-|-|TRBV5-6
TGTGCCAGCAGCCCGGAGGGGTCAGATACGCAGTATTTT
CASSPEGSDTQYF